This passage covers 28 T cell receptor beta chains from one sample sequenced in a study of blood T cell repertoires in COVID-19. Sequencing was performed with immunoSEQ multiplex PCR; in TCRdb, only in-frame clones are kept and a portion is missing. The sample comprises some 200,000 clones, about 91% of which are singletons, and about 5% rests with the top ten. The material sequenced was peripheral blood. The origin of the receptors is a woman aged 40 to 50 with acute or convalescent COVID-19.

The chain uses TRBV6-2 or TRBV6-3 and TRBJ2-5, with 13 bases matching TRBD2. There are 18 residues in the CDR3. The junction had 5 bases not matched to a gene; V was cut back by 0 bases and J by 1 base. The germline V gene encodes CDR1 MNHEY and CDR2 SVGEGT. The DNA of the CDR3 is TGTGCCAGCAGTTACTCTACTAGCGGGGGGGAGTTCCAAGAGACCCAGTACTTC. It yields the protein CASSYSTSGGEFQETQYF.

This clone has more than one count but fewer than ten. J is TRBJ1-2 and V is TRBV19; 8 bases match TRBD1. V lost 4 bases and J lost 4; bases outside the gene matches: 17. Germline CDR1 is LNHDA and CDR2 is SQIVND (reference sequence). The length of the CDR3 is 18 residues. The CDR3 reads CASSTGRSRQGRTYGYTF. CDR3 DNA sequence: TGTGCCAGTAGTACAGGCCGCTCTAGACAGGGGCGGACCTATGGCTACACCTTC.

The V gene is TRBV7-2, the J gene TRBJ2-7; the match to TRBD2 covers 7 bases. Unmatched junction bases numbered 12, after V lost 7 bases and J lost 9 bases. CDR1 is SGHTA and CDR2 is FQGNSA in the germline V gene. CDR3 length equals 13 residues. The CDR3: CASTRDSAGVQYV. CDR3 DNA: TGTGCCAGCACCAGGGACTCCGCGGGGGTGCAGTACGTC.

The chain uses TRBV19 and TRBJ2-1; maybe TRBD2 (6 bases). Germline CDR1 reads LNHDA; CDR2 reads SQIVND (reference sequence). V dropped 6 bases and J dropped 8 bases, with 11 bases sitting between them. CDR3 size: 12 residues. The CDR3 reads CASSYWGDEQFF. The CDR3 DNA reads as TGTGCCAGTAGCTACTGGGGGGATGAGCAGTTCTTC.

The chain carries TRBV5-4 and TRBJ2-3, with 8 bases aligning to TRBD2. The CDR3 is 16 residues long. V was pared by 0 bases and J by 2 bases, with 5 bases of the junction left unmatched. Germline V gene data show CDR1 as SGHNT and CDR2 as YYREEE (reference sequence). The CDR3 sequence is CASSLEAGANTDTQYF. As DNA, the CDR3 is TGTGCCAGCAGCTTGGAAGCGGGGGCAAACACAGATACGCAGTATTTT.

CDR3 DNA sequence: TGTGCCAGCAGTGAGAGCGGGGGGGCCAGCCCAGATACGCAGTATTTT. It translates to CASSESGGASPDTQYF. The chain employs TRBV6-1 and TRBJ2-3, with 10 nucleotides matching TRBD2. Looked up from germline, CDR1 is MNHNS and CDR2 is SASEGT. V trimming: 3 bases; J trimming: 4 bases; junction bases outside the gene matches: 7. There are 16 residues in the CDR3.

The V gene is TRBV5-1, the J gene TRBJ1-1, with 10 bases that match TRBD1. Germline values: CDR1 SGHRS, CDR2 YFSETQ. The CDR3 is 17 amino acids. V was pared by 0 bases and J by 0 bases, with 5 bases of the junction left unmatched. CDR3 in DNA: TGCGCCAGCAGCTTGGGACAGGGGGCAGACATGAACACTGAAGCTTTCTTT. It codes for CASSLGQGADMNTEAFF.

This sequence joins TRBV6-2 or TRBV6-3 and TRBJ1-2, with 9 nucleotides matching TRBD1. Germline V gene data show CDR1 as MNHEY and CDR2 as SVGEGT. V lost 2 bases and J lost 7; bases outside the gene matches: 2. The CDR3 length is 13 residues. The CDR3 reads CASSYRDRAGYTF. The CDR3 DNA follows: TGTGCCAGCAGTTACCGGGACAGGGCTGGCTACACCTTC.

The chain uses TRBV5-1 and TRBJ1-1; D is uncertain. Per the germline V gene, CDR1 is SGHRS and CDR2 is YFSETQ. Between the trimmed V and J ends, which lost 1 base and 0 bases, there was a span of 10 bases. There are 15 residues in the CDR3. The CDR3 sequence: CASSLPGAVNTEAFF. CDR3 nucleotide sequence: TGCGCCAGCAGCTTGCCAGGTGCAGTGAACACTGAAGCTTTCTTT.

For the CDR3, the DNA is TGTGCCAGCTCAAAGACAGGCTACAATGAGCAGTTCTTC. Its protein is CASSKTGYNEQFF. The chain carries TRBV18 and TRBJ2-1, with D perhaps TRBD1 (6 bases). This CDR3 is built from 13 residues. Germline V CDR1 and CDR2: KGHSH, LQKENI. Trimming removed 5 bases from V and 3 bases from J, with 8 bases in between.

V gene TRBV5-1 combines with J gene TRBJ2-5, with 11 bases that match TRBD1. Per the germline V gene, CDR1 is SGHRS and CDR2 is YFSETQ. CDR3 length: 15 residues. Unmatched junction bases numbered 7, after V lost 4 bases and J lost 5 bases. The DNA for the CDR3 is TGCGCCAGCAGCCTTCCGGGACAGGGGGGGGAGACCCAGTACTTC. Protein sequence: CASSLPGQGGETQYF.

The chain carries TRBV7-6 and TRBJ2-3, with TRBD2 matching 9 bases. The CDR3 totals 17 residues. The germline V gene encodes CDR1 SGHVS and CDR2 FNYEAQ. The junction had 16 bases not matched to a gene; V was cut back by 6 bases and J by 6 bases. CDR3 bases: TGTGCCAGCAGTTCCGTAGCGGGGGCTCAGGTAGTGGATACGCAGTATTTT. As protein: CASSSVAGAQVVDTQYF. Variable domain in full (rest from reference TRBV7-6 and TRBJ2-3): GAGVSQSPRYKVTKRGQDVALRCDPISGHVSLYWYRQALGQGPEFLTYFNYEAQQDKSGLPNDRFSAERPEGSISTLTIQRTEQRDSAMYRCASSSVAGAQVVDTQYFGPGTRLTVL.

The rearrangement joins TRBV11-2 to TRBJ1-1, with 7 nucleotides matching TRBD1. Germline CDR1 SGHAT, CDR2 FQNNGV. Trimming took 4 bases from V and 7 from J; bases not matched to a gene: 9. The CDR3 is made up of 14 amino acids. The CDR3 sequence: CASSSRTGRNEAFF. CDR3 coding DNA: TGTGCCAGCAGCTCGCGGACAGGTCGAAATGAAGCTTTCTTT.

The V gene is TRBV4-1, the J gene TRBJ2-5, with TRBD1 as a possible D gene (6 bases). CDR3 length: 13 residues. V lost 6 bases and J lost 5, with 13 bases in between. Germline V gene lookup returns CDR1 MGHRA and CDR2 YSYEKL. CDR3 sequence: CASSRQVLETQYF. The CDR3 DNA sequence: TGCGCCAGCAGTAGACAGGTCTTGGAGACCCAGTACTTC.

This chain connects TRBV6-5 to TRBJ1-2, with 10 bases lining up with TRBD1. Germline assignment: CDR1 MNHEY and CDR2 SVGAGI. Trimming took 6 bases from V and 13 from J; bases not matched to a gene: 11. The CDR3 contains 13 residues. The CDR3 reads CASRKPGQGTSTF. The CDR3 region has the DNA TGTGCCAGCAGGAAACCGGGACAGGGGACCTCCACCTTC.

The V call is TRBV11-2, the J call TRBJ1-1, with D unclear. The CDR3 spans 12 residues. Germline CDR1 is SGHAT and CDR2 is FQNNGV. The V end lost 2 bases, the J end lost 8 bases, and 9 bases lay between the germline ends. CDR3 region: CASSLPLGEAFF. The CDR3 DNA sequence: TGTGCCAGCAGCTTACCACTGGGCGAAGCTTTCTTT.

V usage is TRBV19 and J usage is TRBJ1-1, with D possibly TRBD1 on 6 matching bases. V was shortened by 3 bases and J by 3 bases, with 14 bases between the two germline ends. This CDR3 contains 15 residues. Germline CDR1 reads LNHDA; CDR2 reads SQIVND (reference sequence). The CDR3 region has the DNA TGTGCCAGTAGTATCAGGGGCACCCGAGACACTGAAGCTTTCTTT. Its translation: CASSIRGTRDTEAFF.

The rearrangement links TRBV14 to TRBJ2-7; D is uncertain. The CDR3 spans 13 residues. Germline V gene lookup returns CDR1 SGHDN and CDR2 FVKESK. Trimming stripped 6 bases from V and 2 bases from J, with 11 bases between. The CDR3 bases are TGTGCCAGCAGTCGCAGGAAAACCTACGAGCAGTACGTC. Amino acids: CASSRRKTYEQYV.

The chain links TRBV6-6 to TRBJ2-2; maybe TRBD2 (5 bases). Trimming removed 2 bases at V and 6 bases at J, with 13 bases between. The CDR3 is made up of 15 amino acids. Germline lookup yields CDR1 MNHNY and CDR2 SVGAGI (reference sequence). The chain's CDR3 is CASSYEFISAGELFF. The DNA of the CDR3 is TGTGCCAGCAGTTACGAGTTCATTAGCGCCGGGGAGCTGTTTTTT.

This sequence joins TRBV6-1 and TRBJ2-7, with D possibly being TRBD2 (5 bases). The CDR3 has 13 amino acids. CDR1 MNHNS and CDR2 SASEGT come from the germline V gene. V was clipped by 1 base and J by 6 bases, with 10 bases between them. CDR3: CASSEGSSREQYV. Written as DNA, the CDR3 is TGTGCCAGCAGTGAAGGGTCTAGCCGCGAGCAGTACGTC.

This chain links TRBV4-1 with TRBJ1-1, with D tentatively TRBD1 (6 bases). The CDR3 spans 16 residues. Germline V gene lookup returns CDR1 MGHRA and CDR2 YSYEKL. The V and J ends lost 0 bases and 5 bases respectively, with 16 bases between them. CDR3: CASSQDLSRGRTEAFF. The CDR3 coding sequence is TGCGCCAGCAGCCAAGATCTGAGCAGGGGTCGGACTGAAGCTTTCTTT.

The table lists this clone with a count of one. The CDR3 loop is CAIKGDRGLGELFF. The CDR3 DNA sequence: TGTGCCATCAAGGGGGACAGGGGGCTCGGGGAGCTGTTTTTT. The gene calls are TRBV10-3 and TRBJ2-2, with 12 bases aligning to TRBD1. The CDR3 has 14 residues. Losses at the gene ends were 7 bases for V and 7 bases for J; bases not matched to a gene: 4. Per germline, CDR1 ENHRY and CDR2 SYGVKD.

The CDR3 coding sequence is TGCGCCAGCAGCAGCGGAAGCTCTAATGAAAAACTGTTTTTT. Translating it yields CASSSGSSNEKLFF. This chain uses TRBV5-1 with TRBJ1-4; D gene uncertain. The V gene's germline CDR1 is SGHRS and CDR2 YFSETQ. The CDR3 extends over 14 amino acids. With 4 bases removed from V and 3 bases from J, the gap between germline ends came to 10 bases.

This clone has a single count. The CDR3 DNA follows: TGTGCCAGCAGCTTTAGCGGGGTAGTTAAAGAGACCCAGTACTTC. Translated: CASSFSGVVKETQYF. This chain joins TRBV7-2 and TRBJ2-5, with 8 bases aligning to TRBD2. CDR1 and CDR2 (germline): SGHTA, FQGNSA. The CDR3 is 15 amino acids. The V and J ends lost 3 bases and 3 bases, in that order; junction bases with no gene match: 6. Full variable domain (remainder filled in from reference TRBV7-2 and TRBJ2-5): GAGVSQSPSNKVTEKGKDVELRCDPISGHTALYWYRQSLGQGLEFLIYFQGNSAPDKSGLPSDRFSAERTGGSVSTLTIQRTQQEDSAVYLCASSFSGVVKETQYFGPGTRLLVL.

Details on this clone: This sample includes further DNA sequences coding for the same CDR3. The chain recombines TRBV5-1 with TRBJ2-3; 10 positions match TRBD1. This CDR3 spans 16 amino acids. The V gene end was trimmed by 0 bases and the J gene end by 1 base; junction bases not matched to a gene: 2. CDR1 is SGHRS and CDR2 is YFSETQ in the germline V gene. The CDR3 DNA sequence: TGCGCCAGCAGCTTGGGGGACAGGGGTGGCACAGATACGCAGTATTTT. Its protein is CASSLGDRGGTDTQYF.

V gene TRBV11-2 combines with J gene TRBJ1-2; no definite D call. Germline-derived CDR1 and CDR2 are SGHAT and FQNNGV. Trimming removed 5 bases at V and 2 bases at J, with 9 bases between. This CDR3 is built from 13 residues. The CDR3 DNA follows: TGTGCCAGCAGCCTTGACGGGAACTATGGCTACACCTTC. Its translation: CASSLDGNYGYTF.

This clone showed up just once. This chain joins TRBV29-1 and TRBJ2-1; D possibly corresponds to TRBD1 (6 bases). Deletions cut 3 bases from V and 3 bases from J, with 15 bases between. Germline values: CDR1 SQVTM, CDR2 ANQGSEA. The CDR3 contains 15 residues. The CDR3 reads CSVEGATIYYNEQFF. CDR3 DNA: TGCAGCGTTGAGGGGGCAACTATATACTACAATGAGCAGTTCTTC.

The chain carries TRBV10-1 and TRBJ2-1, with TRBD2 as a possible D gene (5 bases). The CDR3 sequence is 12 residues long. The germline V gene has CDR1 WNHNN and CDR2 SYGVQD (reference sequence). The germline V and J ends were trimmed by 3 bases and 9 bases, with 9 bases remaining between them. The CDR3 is CASSDGVGEQFF. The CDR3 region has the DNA TGCGCCAGCAGTGACGGGGTCGGTGAGCAGTTCTTC.